This is a list of T cell receptor beta chains from one sample in a study of neurological immune-mediated disorders. Using its own MiXCR run on the 5' RACE reads, TCRdb lists one record per CDR3 protein. In the table there are roughly 44,000 distinct CDR3 sequences, 6% to 7% of which are singletons. Specimen: CD4+ T cells from blood. The receptors originated from a woman aged 40 to 50 in good health. CDR3s include the opening cysteine and the closing phenylalanine or tryptophan. D genes are given only for firm matches. Not all rows give a size; the values are once, few, many and, for expanded clones, a class.

TRBJ1-1 TRBV12-3/TRBV12-4 NA many CASSLGVNTEAFF TGTGCCAGCAGTTTAGGGGTGAACACTGAAGCTTTCTTT
TRBJ1-6 TRBV30 NA many CAWMRQEYSPLHF TGTGCCTGGATGAGGCAGGAATATTCACCCCTCCACTTT
TRBJ2-1 TRBV3-1 NA many CASSETRTHDEQFF TGTGCCAGCAGCGAAACTCGGACACACGATGAGCAGTTCTTC
TRBJ2-7 TRBV20-1 TRBD2 NA CSASGAGGDQHEQYF TGCAGTGCTAGTGGGGCGGGAGGGGACCAACACGAGCAGTACTTC
TRBJ1-4 TRBV15 NA many CATSLTVRNEKLFF TGTGCCACCAGCCTGACAGTCCGTAATGAAAAACTGTTTTTT
TRBJ1-1 TRBV20-1 TRBD1 NA CSARDQGAGWDTEAFF TGCAGTGCTAGAGACCAGGGGGCGGGGTGGGACACTGAAGCTTTCTTT
TRBJ2-7 TRBV7-9 NA many CASSLTGTNPYEQYF TGTGCCAGCAGCTTAACCGGGACAAATCCCTACGAGCAGTACTTC
TRBJ2-1 TRBV29-1 NA many CSVVPGGAYNEQFF TGCAGCGTTGTTCCCGGAGGGGCCTACAATGAGCAGTTCTTC
TRBJ2-3 TRBV10-1 NA many CASSGLSGDTQYF TGCGCCAGCAGCGGACTATCAGGAGATACGCAGTATTTT
TRBJ2-1 TRBV24-1 NA many CATSDPGPLPQEQFF TGTGCCACCAGTGATCCGGGACCCCTTCCCCAGGAGCAGTTCTTC
TRBJ2-1 TRBV5-1 TRBD2 many CASSLAGTSGRNEQFF TGCGCCAGCAGCTTGGCCGGTACTAGCGGGAGGAATGAGCAGTTCTTC
TRBJ1-2 TRBV20-1 NA many CSASSRVAEGYTF TGCAGTGCTAGTAGCAGGGTCGCGGAGGGCTACACCTTC
TRBJ2-1 TRBV6-2/TRBV6-3 NA many CASSYRGSYYNEQFF TGTGCCAGCAGTTACAGGGGGTCATACTACAATGAGCAGTTCTTC
TRBJ2-7 TRBV5-1 NA many CASSLDRVALYEQYF TGCGCCAGCAGCTTGGACAGGGTCGCCCTCTACGAGCAGTACTTC
TRBJ1-1 TRBV6-4 NA many CADGTTNTEAFF TGTGCCGACGGGACAACGAACACTGAAGCTTTCTTT
TRBJ2-7 TRBV25-1 NA many CASSDQLGTYEQYF TGTGCCAGCAGTGACCAATTAGGGACATACGAGCAGTACTTC
TRBJ2-3 TRBV10-3 NA NA CAISEGPSTDTQYF TGTGCCATCAGTGAGGGACCTAGCACAGATACGCAGTATTTT
TRBJ2-2 TRBV7-8 TRBD2 many CASMGREGPSGELFF TGTGCCAGCATGGGGCGGGAGGGCCCATCTGGGGAGCTGTTTTTT
TRBJ1-2 TRBV25-1 NA many CASTPGGVQGYTF TGTGCCAGCACCCCGGGGGGGGTGCAGGGCTACACCTTC
TRBJ2-5 TRBV14 NA many CASSQQAPRGPETQYF TGTGCCAGCAGCCAACAGGCACCCCGGGGACCGGAGACCCAGTACTTC
TRBJ2-3 TRBV5-5 NA many CASSSPDTQYF TGTGCCAGCAGCTCCCCAGATACGCAGTATTTT
TRBJ1-6 TRBV20-1 NA many CSASRMAFESPLHF TGCAGTGCTAGCCGAATGGCGTTTGAATCACCCCTCCACTTT
TRBJ1-2 TRBV20-1 NA many CSATPHSADNYGYTF TGCAGTGCTACCCCTCACAGCGCGGATAACTATGGCTACACCTTC
TRBJ1-3 TRBV6-2/TRBV6-3 TRBD1 NA CASSYLDRIGPGNTIYF TGTGCCAGCAGTTACCTGGACAGGATCGGCCCTGGAAACACCATATATTTT
TRBJ2-7 TRBV18 NA many CASSQTHEQAYGDEQYF TGTGCCAGCTCACAAACCCATGAACAGGCCTATGGGGACGAGCAGTACTTC
TRBJ2-5 TRBV5-1 TRBD2 many CASRRAGWETQYF TGCGCCAGCAGGAGAGCGGGGTGGGAGACCCAGTACTTC
TRBJ2-7 TRBV5-1 NA many CASSMRTPFNEQYF TGCGCCAGCAGTATGAGGACCCCCTTCAACGAGCAGTACTTC
TRBJ2-1 TRBV7-8 NA many CASSENTVTSAQFF TGTGCCAGCAGCGAGAATACAGTGACATCGGCCCAGTTCTTC
TRBJ2-7 TRBV20-1 TRBD1 many CSAVPGGRNEQYF TGCAGTGCGGTCCCAGGGGGTCGGAACGAGCAGTACTTC
TRBJ1-4 TRBV20-1 NA many CSARGGFNEKLFF TGCAGTGCTAGGGGAGGTTTTAATGAAAAACTGTTTTTT
TRBJ2-2 TRBV3-1 TRBD2 many CASSPGTRLGGELFF TGTGCCAGCAGCCCCGGGACTAGGCTTGGCGGGGAGCTGTTTTTT
TRBJ2-5 TRBV6-1 TRBD1 few CASSTRSTGRETQYF TGTGCCAGCAGTACCCGATCGACAGGGCGGGAGACCCAGTACTTC
TRBJ2-1 TRBV7-2 TRBD2 many CASSFTGTSGSANEQFF TGTGCCAGCAGCTTTACCGGGACTAGCGGGAGCGCCAATGAGCAGTTCTTC
TRBJ2-1 TRBV14 NA many CASSQALRPYEQFF TGTGCCAGCAGCCAAGCGTTAAGGCCCTATGAGCAGTTCTTC
TRBJ1-6 TRBV5-1 NA few CASMVQPNSPLHF TGCGCCAGCATGGTACAGCCTAATTCACCCCTCCACTTT
TRBJ1-1 TRBV5-1 TRBD1 many CASSLEGGSEAFF TGCGCCAGCAGCTTGGAAGGGGGCTCTGAAGCTTTCTTT
TRBJ2-3 TRBV20-1 TRBD2 many CSAILLAGGADTQYF TGCAGTGCTATCCTACTAGCGGGAGGGGCAGATACGCAGTATTTT
TRBJ2-7 TRBV5-1 NA many CASSRPGAYEQYF TGCGCCAGCAGCCGGCCGGGGGCCTACGAGCAGTACTTC
TRBJ2-5 TRBV20-1 NA many CSAKRVGRSQETQYF TGCAGTGCTAAAAGAGTAGGCAGGAGTCAAGAGACCCAGTACTTC
TRBJ1-6 TRBV12-3/TRBV12-4 NA many CASSPARPGRNSPLHF TGTGCCAGCAGTCCAGCCCGGCCAGGGCGGAATTCACCCCTCCACTTT
TRBJ1-4 TRBV13 NA many CASSLGRNEKLFF TGTGCCAGCAGCTTAGGCAGGAATGAAAAACTGTTTTTT
TRBJ1-1 TRBV2 NA many CASSESWSGGNTEAFF TGTGCCAGCAGTGAGTCGTGGAGTGGGGGGAACACTGAAGCTTTCTTT
TRBJ2-5 TRBV10-3 TRBD1 few CAISLGEGATETQYF TGTGCCATCAGTCTCGGCGAGGGGGCAACCGAGACCCAGTACTTC
TRBJ1-1 TRBV29-1 NA many CSVPGGIMNTEAFF TGCAGCGTCCCCGGGGGTATTATGAACACTGAAGCTTTCTTT
TRBJ1-1 TRBV11-2 NA many CASSLQGLEAFF TGTGCCAGCAGCTTACAGGGTCTTGAAGCTTTCTTT